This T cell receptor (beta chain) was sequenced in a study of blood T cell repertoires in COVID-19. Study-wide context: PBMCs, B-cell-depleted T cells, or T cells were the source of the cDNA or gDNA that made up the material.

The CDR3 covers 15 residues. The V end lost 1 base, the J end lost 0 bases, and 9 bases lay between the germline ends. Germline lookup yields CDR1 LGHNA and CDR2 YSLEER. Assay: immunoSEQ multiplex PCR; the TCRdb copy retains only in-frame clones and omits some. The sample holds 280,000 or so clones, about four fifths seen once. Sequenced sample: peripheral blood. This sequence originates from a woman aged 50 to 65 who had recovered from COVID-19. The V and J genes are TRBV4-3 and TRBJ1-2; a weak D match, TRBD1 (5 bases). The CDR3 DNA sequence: TGCGCCAGCAGCCAAGGGGCAGGGTCTAACTATGGCTACACCTTC. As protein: CASSQGAGSNYGYTF.